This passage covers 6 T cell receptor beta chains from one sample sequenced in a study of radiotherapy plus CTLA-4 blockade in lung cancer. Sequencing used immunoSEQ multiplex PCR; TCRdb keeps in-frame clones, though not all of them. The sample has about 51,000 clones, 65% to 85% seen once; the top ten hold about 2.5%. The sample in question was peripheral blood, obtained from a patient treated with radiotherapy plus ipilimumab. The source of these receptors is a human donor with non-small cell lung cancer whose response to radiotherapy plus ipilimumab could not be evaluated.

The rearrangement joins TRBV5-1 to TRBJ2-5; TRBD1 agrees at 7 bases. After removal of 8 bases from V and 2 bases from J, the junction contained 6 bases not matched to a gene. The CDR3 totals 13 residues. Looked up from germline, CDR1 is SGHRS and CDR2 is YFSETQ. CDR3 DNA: TGCGCCAGTCGGGACAGAAGTCAAGAGACCCAGTACTTC. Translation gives CASRDRSQETQYF.

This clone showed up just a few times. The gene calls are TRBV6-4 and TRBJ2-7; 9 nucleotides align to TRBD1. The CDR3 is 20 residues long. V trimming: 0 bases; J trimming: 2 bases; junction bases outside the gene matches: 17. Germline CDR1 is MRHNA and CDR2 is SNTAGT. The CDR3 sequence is CASSDSGTGRPNLSPYEQYF. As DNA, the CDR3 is TGTGCCAGCAGTGACTCAGGGACAGGGAGGCCCAATTTATCACCCTACGAGCAGTACTTC.

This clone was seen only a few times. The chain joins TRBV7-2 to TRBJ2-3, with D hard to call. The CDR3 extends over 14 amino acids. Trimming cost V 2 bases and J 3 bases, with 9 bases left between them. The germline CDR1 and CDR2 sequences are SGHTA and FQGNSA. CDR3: CASSLQADTDTQYF. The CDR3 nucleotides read TGTGCCAGCAGCTTACAGGCCGATACAGATACGCAGTATTTT.

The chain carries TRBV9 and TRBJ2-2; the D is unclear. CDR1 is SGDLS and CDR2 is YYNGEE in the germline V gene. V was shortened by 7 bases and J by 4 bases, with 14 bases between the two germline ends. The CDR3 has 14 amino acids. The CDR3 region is CASGQRGSTGELFF. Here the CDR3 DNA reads TGTGCCAGCGGCCAGCGTGGTAGCACCGGGGAGCTGTTTTTT.

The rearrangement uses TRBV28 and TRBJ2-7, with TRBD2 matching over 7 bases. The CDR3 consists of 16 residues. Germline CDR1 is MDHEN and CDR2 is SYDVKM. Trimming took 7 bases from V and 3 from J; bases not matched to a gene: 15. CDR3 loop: CASTPVDGTTYYEQYF. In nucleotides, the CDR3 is TGTGCCAGCACCCCTGTCGACGGGACTACGTACTACGAGCAGTACTTC.

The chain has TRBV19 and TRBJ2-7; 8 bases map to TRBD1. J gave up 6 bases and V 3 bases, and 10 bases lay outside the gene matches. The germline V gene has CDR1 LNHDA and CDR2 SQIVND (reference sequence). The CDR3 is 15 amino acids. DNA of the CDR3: TGTGCCAGTAGTATTACCCGGACAGGGCTCCCCGAGCAGTACTTC. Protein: CASSITRTGLPEQYF.